These T cell receptor beta chains were read from a single sample in a study of blood T cell repertoires in COVID-19. Profiled with immunoSEQ multiplex PCR; TCRdb holds only in-frame clones, not every one. This sample has about 180,000 clones; roughly 87% occur once, and the top ten carry 7.6%. Input material: peripheral blood. These receptors all come from a woman aged 70-85 years with COVID-19, enrolled during active disease. Both conserved end residues are part of each CDR3. The D gene is left open where the match is weak. Only some rows state a clone size, as once, few, many or a class for expanded clones.

V	J	D	size	CDR3	DNA
TRBV6-5	TRBJ1-1	TRBD1	.	CASSYSPPGQGKAFF	TGTGCCAGCAGTTACTCACCTCCGGGACAGGGCAAAGCTTTCTTT
TRBV7-8	TRBJ2-1	TRBD2	.	CASSLVDSGSGDEQFF	TGTGCCAGCAGCTTAGTGGATAGCGGGAGCGGGGATGAGCAGTTCTTC
TRBV6-5	TRBJ2-7	TRBD2	.	CASRLAANSYEQYF	TGTGCCAGCAGACTAGCGGCAAACTCCTACGAGCAGTACTTC
TRBV18	TRBJ1-4	.	.	CASSPGRTTEKLFF	TGTGCCAGCTCACCAGGCCGGACTACTGAAAAACTGTTTTTT
TRBV12-3/TRBV12-4	TRBJ2-3	.	.	CASSYSDTQYF	TGTGCCAGCAGTTACAGTGATACGCAGTATTTT
TRBV6-1	TRBJ2-7	.	.	CASSDAGTYEQYF	TGTGCCAGCAGTGACGCAGGGACCTACGAGCAGTACTTC
TRBV28	TRBJ1-2	.	.	CASSLSGQLYGYTF	TGTGCCAGCAGTTTAAGCGGACAGCTCTATGGCTACACCTTC
TRBV5-5	TRBJ2-1	.	.	CASSFQSANEQFF	TGTGCCAGCAGCTTTCAGTCCGCTAATGAGCAGTTCTTC
TRBV5-1	TRBJ1-2	.	.	CASSLVTGSGYTF	TGCGCCAGCAGCTTGGTGACAGGTTCTGGCTACACCTTC
TRBV18	TRBJ2-3	TRBD2	.	CASSPVPLSGRADTQYF	TGTGCCAGCTCACCAGTCCCCCTCTCCGGGAGGGCAGATACGCAGTATTTT
TRBV19	TRBJ2-3	.	.	CASSPRLTLRADTQYF	TGTGCCAGTAGTCCCCGACTAACTCTAAGGGCAGATACGCAGTATTTT
TRBV7-8	TRBJ1-4	TRBD1	.	CASSLAPGTATNEKLFF	TGTGCCAGCAGCTTAGCTCCCGGGACAGCAACTAATGAAAAACTGTTTTTT
TRBV28	TRBJ2-1	TRBD2	.	CASSSLTSGSSYNEQFF	TGTGCCAGCAGTTCCCTGACTAGCGGGAGTTCCTACAATGAGCAGTTCTTC
TRBV6-6	TRBJ2-7	TRBD2	.	CASSSTSGTYEQYF	TGTGCCAGCAGCTCGACTAGCGGAACCTACGAGCAGTACTTC
TRBV19	TRBJ2-7	.	.	CASSIRGAREQYF	TGTGCCAGTAGTATTCGGGGGGCGAGGGAGCAGTACTTC
TRBV7-9	TRBJ2-7	TRBD2	once	CASSPSGGRNSEQYF	TGTGCCAGCAGCCCTAGTGGCGGGAGGAATAGCGAGCAGTACTTC
TRBV3-1/TRBV3-2	TRBJ1-1	TRBD1	.	CASRRRTGMNTEAFF	TGTGCCAGCAGACGCAGGACAGGGATGAACACTGAAGCTTTCTTT
TRBV5-6	TRBJ1-4	TRBD1	.	CASRWTGAGATNEKLFF	TGTGCCAGCCGGTGGACAGGGGCGGGGGCAACTAATGAAAAACTGTTTTTT
TRBV28	TRBJ1-6	TRBD1	.	CATTDRSSPLHF	TGTGCCACCACGGACAGGTCCTCTCCCCTCCACTTT
TRBV27	TRBJ2-1	TRBD1	.	CASSRTKTGTAYRDEQFF	TGTGCCAGCAGTAGAACCAAGACCGGGACAGCATACCGCGATGAGCAGTTCTTC
TRBV28	TRBJ2-2	TRBD2	.	CASRLGLAGTGELFF	TGTGCCAGCAGGTTGGGACTAGCGGGTACCGGGGAGCTGTTTTTT
TRBV10-3	TRBJ1-1	TRBD1	once	CAISYQDRAVNTEAFF	TGTGCCATCAGTTACCAGGACAGGGCCGTTAACACTGAAGCTTTCTTT